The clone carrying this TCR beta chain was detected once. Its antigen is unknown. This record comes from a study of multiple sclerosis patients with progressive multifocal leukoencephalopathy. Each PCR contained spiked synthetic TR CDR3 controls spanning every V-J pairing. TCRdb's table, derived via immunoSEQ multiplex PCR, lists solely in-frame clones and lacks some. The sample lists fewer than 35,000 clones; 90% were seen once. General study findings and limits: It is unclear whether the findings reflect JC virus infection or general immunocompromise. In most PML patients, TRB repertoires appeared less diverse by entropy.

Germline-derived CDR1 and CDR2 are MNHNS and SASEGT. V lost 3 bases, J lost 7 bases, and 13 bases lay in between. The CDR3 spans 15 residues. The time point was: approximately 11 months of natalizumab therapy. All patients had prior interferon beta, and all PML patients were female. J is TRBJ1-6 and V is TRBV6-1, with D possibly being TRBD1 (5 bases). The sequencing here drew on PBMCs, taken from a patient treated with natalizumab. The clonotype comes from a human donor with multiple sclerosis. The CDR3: CASSDGPGRNSPLHF. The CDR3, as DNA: TGTGCCAGCAGTGATGGCCCAGGGAGGAATTCACCCCTCCACTTT.